The rows below give T cell receptor beta chains drawn from one sample of a study of T cell responses to AZD1222 COVID-19 vaccine. Libraries were prepared by immunoSEQ multiplex PCR; TCRdb keeps only in-frame clonotypes and omits some of them. The data show around 97,000 clones, 90% to 95% seen once. Source: peripheral blood, taken on day 0 of AZD1222 vaccination. The receptors stem from an adult in good health. Each CDR3 is given with its conserved first and last residue. Each record gives: V gene, J gene, clone size, D gene, CDR3 DNA, CDR3 protein. A D gene is named only where the DNA matches it firmly. Size is stated for part of the rows, as once, few or many counts, or as a class when the clone is expanded.

V gene: TRBV18
J gene: TRBJ1-1
clone size: .
D gene: TRBD1
CDR3 DNA: TGTGCCAGCTCACCAATTATACAGGGGCTAAACACTGAAGCTTTCTTT
CDR3 protein: CASSPIIQGLNTEAFF

V gene: TRBV6-6
J gene: TRBJ1-1
clone size: .
D gene: TRBD1
CDR3 DNA: TGTGCCAGCAGTTACCGGGACAGGATGAACACTGAAGCTTTCTTT
CDR3 protein: CASSYRDRMNTEAFF

V gene: TRBV2
J gene: TRBJ2-3
clone size: .
D gene: TRBD2
CDR3 DNA: TGTGCCAGCAGTATTGGGACTAGCGCGAGCACAGATACGCAGTATTTT
CDR3 protein: CASSIGTSASTDTQYF

V gene: TRBV28
J gene: TRBJ2-7
clone size: .
D gene: .
CDR3 DNA: TGTGCCAGCAGTTTTCCCCTCTCCTACGAGCAGTACTTC
CDR3 protein: CASSFPLSYEQYF

V gene: TRBV5-1
J gene: TRBJ2-1
clone size: .
D gene: .
CDR3 DNA: TGCGCCAGCAGCTTGGGGACAGCCTCCTACAATGAGCAGTTCTTC
CDR3 protein: CASSLGTASYNEQFF

V gene: TRBV28
J gene: TRBJ1-3
clone size: .
D gene: .
CDR3 DNA: TGTGCCAGCAGTCCTCGGCGGGTTTTGTGGGTAAACACCATATATTTT
CDR3 protein: CASSPRRVLWVNTIYF

V gene: TRBV7-6
J gene: TRBJ2-7
clone size: .
D gene: TRBD1
CDR3 DNA: TGTGCCAGCAGCCCCGAGGGGGCGCGGTCCTACGAGCAGTACTTC
CDR3 protein: CASSPEGARSYEQYF

V gene: TRBV6-1
J gene: TRBJ2-7
clone size: .
D gene: .
CDR3 DNA: TGTGCCAGCAGTGAAGCGGGACTCTACCTTTACGAGCAGTACTTC
CDR3 protein: CASSEAGLYLYEQYF

V gene: TRBV5-1
J gene: TRBJ1-1
clone size: .
D gene: .
CDR3 DNA: TGCGCCAGCAGCCCTCTTGGGGGGCGTGAAACTGAAGCTTTCTTT
CDR3 protein: CASSPLGGRETEAFF

V gene: TRBV7-9
J gene: TRBJ2-7
clone size: .
D gene: TRBD2
CDR3 DNA: TGTGCCAGCAGCTTAAGGCCCATGGGACTAGCGGGAGTCAACGAGCAGTACTTC
CDR3 protein: CASSLRPMGLAGVNEQYF

V gene: TRBV14
J gene: TRBJ2-7
clone size: .
D gene: .
CDR3 DNA: TGTGCCAGCAGCCAAGGCGCCCGGCAGTACTTC
CDR3 protein: CASSQGARQYF

V gene: TRBV30
J gene: TRBJ2-1
clone size: .
D gene: .
CDR3 DNA: TGTGCCTGGAGTGGGCCCCCTGACACCGGTTTAAGCGGGTTGGGGACCTACAATGAGCAGTTCTTC
CDR3 protein: CAWSGPPDTGLSGLGTYNEQFF

V gene: TRBV15
J gene: TRBJ1-4
clone size: .
D gene: .
CDR3 DNA: TGTGCCACCAGTGGAGATAGGGCCTTGTTTGGGGGAGGGCGCGTCATCAATGAAAAACTGTTTTTT
CDR3 protein: CATSGDRALFGGGRVINEKLFF

V gene: TRBV4-3
J gene: TRBJ2-1
clone size: .
D gene: TRBD2
CDR3 DNA: TGCGCCAGCAGCCAAGAACGGCTAGCGGGGTACAATGAGCAGTTCTTC
CDR3 protein: CASSQERLAGYNEQFF

V gene: TRBV11-3
J gene: TRBJ2-1
clone size: .
D gene: .
CDR3 DNA: TGTGCCAGCAGCTTAATCGGCGGGGGCCTCTACAATGAGCAGTTCTTC
CDR3 protein: CASSLIGGGLYNEQFF

V gene: TRBV9
J gene: TRBJ1-3
clone size: .
D gene: TRBD1
CDR3 DNA: TGTGCCAGCAGCGCCCCCGGGGCAGGGGGGTCGGGCTCTGGAAACACCATATATTTT
CDR3 protein: CASSAPGAGGSGSGNTIYF

V gene: TRBV28
J gene: TRBJ1-6
clone size: once
D gene: TRBD1
CDR3 DNA: TGTGCCAGCAGTTTATACCACGCCGGGACAGGGGGTTCACCCCTCCACTTT
CDR3 protein: CASSLYHAGTGGSPLHF

V gene: TRBV28
J gene: TRBJ1-1
clone size: .
D gene: .
CDR3 DNA: TGTGCCAGCAGTATTCCGGATCGGACGGCCATGAACACTGAAGCTTTCTTT
CDR3 protein: CASSIPDRTAMNTEAFF

V gene: TRBV24-1
J gene: TRBJ2-1
clone size: .
D gene: .
CDR3 DNA: TGTGCCACCAGTGAGGGACCCAATGAGCAGTTCTTC
CDR3 protein: CATSEGPNEQFF

V gene: TRBV2
J gene: TRBJ2-1
clone size: .
D gene: .
CDR3 DNA: TGTGCCAGCAGGGGGACTTCTAGCTCCTACAATGAGCAGTTCTTC
CDR3 protein: CASRGTSSSYNEQFF

V gene: TRBV5-6
J gene: TRBJ2-7
clone size: .
D gene: TRBD2
CDR3 DNA: TGTGCCAGCAGATGGCTAGCGGGGTCGTCCTACGAGCAGTACTTC
CDR3 protein: CASRWLAGSSYEQYF

V gene: TRBV28
J gene: TRBJ2-1
clone size: .
D gene: .
CDR3 DNA: TGTGCCAGCATGCCACTTCACAATGAGCAGTTCTTC
CDR3 protein: CASMPLHNEQFF

V gene: TRBV7-2
J gene: TRBJ2-3
clone size: once
D gene: TRBD2
CDR3 DNA: TGTGCCAGCAGCTTCCGCCTTGGCGGGAGGTCAGATACGCAGTATTTT
CDR3 protein: CASSFRLGGRSDTQYF

V gene: TRBV2
J gene: TRBJ1-1
clone size: .
D gene: TRBD1
CDR3 DNA: TGTGCCAGCAGTGGACAGGGGAACACTGAAGCTTTCTTT
CDR3 protein: CASSGQGNTEAFF

V gene: TRBV2
J gene: TRBJ2-7
clone size: .
D gene: .
CDR3 DNA: TGTGCCAGCAGTGAGGGCTACGAGCAGTACTTC
CDR3 protein: CASSEGYEQYF

V gene: TRBV5-1
J gene: TRBJ1-1
clone size: .
D gene: TRBD1
CDR3 DNA: TGCGCCAGCAGCCTATCCAGGGGGAAGGGGACTGAAGCTTTCTTT
CDR3 protein: CASSLSRGKGTEAFF

V gene: TRBV7-9
J gene: TRBJ1-1
clone size: .
D gene: TRBD1
CDR3 DNA: TGTGCCAGCAGCTTATTGGGCACAGGGGGCGCCTGGAGCACTGAAGCTTTCTTT
CDR3 protein: CASSLLGTGGAWSTEAFF

V gene: TRBV19
J gene: TRBJ1-1
clone size: .
D gene: .
CDR3 DNA: TGTGCCAGTAGTAAAGCCGGGGAAGCTTTCTTT
CDR3 protein: CASSKAGEAFF

V gene: TRBV28
J gene: TRBJ2-7
clone size: .
D gene: TRBD2
CDR3 DNA: TGTGCCACCCGGACGGGAGGGCCCTACGAGCAGTACTTC
CDR3 protein: CATRTGGPYEQYF

V gene: TRBV6-5
J gene: TRBJ1-6
clone size: few
D gene: TRBD1
CDR3 DNA: TGTGCCAGCCTGGACAGGGTTTATAATTCACCCCTCCACTTT
CDR3 protein: CASLDRVYNSPLHF

V gene: TRBV5-4
J gene: TRBJ1-1
clone size: .
D gene: .
CDR3 DNA: TGTGCCAGCAGCCCCCCCAAACAGGGAAGGAACACTGAAGCTTTCTTT
CDR3 protein: CASSPPKQGRNTEAFF

V gene: TRBV5-1
J gene: TRBJ2-1
clone size: .
D gene: TRBD1
CDR3 DNA: TGCGCCAGCAGCCTCGGGACAGGGGGTTGGGGTGAGCAGTTCTTC
CDR3 protein: CASSLGTGGWGEQFF

V gene: TRBV19
J gene: TRBJ1-3
clone size: .
D gene: .
CDR3 DNA: TGTGCCAGTAGCTCCTGGGTCGGGGTATCGAGAAACACCATATATTTT
CDR3 protein: CASSSWVGVSRNTIYF

V gene: TRBV2
J gene: TRBJ2-2
clone size: .
D gene: .
CDR3 DNA: TGTGCCAGCAGTGCAGATTCCCCTAACACCGGGGAGCTGTTTTTT
CDR3 protein: CASSADSPNTGELFF

V gene: TRBV6-2/TRBV6-3
J gene: TRBJ2-1
clone size: .
D gene: .
CDR3 DNA: TGTGCCAGCAGCCGGGGACCTGGGAGGTCTAATGAGCAGTTCTTC
CDR3 protein: CASSRGPGRSNEQFF

V gene: TRBV7-9
J gene: TRBJ1-2
clone size: .
D gene: TRBD1
CDR3 DNA: TGTGCCAGCACCAAAGGGACAGGGGTCCCCTATGGCTACACCTTC
CDR3 protein: CASTKGTGVPYGYTF

V gene: TRBV28
J gene: TRBJ2-1
clone size: .
D gene: .
CDR3 DNA: TGTGCCAGCAGTTTAAGTAAGGGCCATGAGCAGTTCTTC
CDR3 protein: CASSLSKGHEQFF

V gene: TRBV9
J gene: TRBJ2-2
clone size: .
D gene: TRBD2
CDR3 DNA: TGTGCCAGCAGGACTAGCGGGAACACCGGGGAGCTGTTTTTT
CDR3 protein: CASRTSGNTGELFF

V gene: TRBV19
J gene: TRBJ1-2
clone size: once
D gene: TRBD1
CDR3 DNA: TGTGCCAGTAGTGTGGGACAGGCAAACTATGGCTACACCTTC
CDR3 protein: CASSVGQANYGYTF

V gene: TRBV10-1
J gene: TRBJ1-5
clone size: once
D gene: TRBD1
CDR3 DNA: TGCGCCAGCAGCGCCGGGACAGGGAATCAGCCCCAGCATTTT
CDR3 protein: CASSAGTGNQPQHF

V gene: TRBV28
J gene: TRBJ1-1
clone size: .
D gene: .
CDR3 DNA: TGTGCCAGCAGTTTAAAGGACAGCTTGAACACTGAAGCTTTCTTT
CDR3 protein: CASSLKDSLNTEAFF

V gene: TRBV5-4
J gene: TRBJ1-4
clone size: .
D gene: .
CDR3 DNA: TGTGCCAGCAGCGTACCCGGGACGTGGGGGGAAAAACTGTTTTTT
CDR3 protein: CASSVPGTWGEKLFF

V gene: TRBV6-2/TRBV6-3
J gene: TRBJ1-1
clone size: .
D gene: .
CDR3 DNA: TGTGCCAGCAGTTACTCTTACGTGGACAGTGTGAACACTGAAGCTTTCTTT
CDR3 protein: CASSYSYVDSVNTEAFF

V gene: TRBV7-3
J gene: TRBJ1-2
clone size: .
D gene: .
CDR3 DNA: TGTGCCAGCAGCTCCGACCCCGTAGCTGGCTACACCTTC
CDR3 protein: CASSSDPVAGYTF

V gene: TRBV18
J gene: TRBJ2-2
clone size: .
D gene: .
CDR3 DNA: TGTGCCAGCTCACCAGCGGGACAGAACACCGGGGAGCTGTTTTTT
CDR3 protein: CASSPAGQNTGELFF

V gene: TRBV9
J gene: TRBJ1-3
clone size: once
D gene: .
CDR3 DNA: TGTGCCAGCAGCGTAGGGGGGGCAACCTCTGGAAACACCATATATTTT
CDR3 protein: CASSVGGATSGNTIYF

V gene: TRBV28
J gene: TRBJ2-3
clone size: .
D gene: .
CDR3 DNA: TGTGCCAGCAGTCCGTCGACTAGGAGTACAGATACGCAGTATTTT
CDR3 protein: CASSPSTRSTDTQYF

V gene: TRBV6-1
J gene: TRBJ1-2
clone size: .
D gene: .
CDR3 DNA: TGTGCCAGCAGTGAAGCGCCAAGGGGTAGGGGAACCTTCAACTATGGCTACACCTTC
CDR3 protein: CASSEAPRGRGTFNYGYTF

V gene: TRBV30
J gene: TRBJ1-6
clone size: .
D gene: .
CDR3 DNA: TGTGCCTGCCACAGGGATGAGTCACCCCTCCACTTT
CDR3 protein: CACHRDESPLHF

V gene: TRBV24-1
J gene: TRBJ2-1
clone size: .
D gene: .
CDR3 DNA: TGTGCCACCAGTGATTTACAGGGTTTCAATGAGCAGTTCTTC
CDR3 protein: CATSDLQGFNEQFF

V gene: TRBV27
J gene: TRBJ2-1
clone size: .
D gene: TRBD2
CDR3 DNA: TGTGCCAGCAGGATAGGACTAGCGGGAGTATCCGAGCAGTTCTTC
CDR3 protein: CASRIGLAGVSEQFF

V gene: TRBV7-2
J gene: TRBJ2-1
clone size: .
D gene: .
CDR3 DNA: TGTGCCAGCAGCCCCTGGTACCTGAGCTCCTACAATGAGCAGTTCTTC
CDR3 protein: CASSPWYLSSYNEQFF

V gene: TRBV19
J gene: TRBJ1-5
clone size: .
D gene: .
CDR3 DNA: TGTGCCAGTTCGCAAATCCCTAGCAATCAGCCCCAGCATTTT
CDR3 protein: CASSQIPSNQPQHF

V gene: TRBV19
J gene: TRBJ1-2
clone size: .
D gene: .
CDR3 DNA: TGTGCCAGCACAGGGATGTCGATTCGAAGCTACACCTTC
CDR3 protein: CASTGMSIRSYTF